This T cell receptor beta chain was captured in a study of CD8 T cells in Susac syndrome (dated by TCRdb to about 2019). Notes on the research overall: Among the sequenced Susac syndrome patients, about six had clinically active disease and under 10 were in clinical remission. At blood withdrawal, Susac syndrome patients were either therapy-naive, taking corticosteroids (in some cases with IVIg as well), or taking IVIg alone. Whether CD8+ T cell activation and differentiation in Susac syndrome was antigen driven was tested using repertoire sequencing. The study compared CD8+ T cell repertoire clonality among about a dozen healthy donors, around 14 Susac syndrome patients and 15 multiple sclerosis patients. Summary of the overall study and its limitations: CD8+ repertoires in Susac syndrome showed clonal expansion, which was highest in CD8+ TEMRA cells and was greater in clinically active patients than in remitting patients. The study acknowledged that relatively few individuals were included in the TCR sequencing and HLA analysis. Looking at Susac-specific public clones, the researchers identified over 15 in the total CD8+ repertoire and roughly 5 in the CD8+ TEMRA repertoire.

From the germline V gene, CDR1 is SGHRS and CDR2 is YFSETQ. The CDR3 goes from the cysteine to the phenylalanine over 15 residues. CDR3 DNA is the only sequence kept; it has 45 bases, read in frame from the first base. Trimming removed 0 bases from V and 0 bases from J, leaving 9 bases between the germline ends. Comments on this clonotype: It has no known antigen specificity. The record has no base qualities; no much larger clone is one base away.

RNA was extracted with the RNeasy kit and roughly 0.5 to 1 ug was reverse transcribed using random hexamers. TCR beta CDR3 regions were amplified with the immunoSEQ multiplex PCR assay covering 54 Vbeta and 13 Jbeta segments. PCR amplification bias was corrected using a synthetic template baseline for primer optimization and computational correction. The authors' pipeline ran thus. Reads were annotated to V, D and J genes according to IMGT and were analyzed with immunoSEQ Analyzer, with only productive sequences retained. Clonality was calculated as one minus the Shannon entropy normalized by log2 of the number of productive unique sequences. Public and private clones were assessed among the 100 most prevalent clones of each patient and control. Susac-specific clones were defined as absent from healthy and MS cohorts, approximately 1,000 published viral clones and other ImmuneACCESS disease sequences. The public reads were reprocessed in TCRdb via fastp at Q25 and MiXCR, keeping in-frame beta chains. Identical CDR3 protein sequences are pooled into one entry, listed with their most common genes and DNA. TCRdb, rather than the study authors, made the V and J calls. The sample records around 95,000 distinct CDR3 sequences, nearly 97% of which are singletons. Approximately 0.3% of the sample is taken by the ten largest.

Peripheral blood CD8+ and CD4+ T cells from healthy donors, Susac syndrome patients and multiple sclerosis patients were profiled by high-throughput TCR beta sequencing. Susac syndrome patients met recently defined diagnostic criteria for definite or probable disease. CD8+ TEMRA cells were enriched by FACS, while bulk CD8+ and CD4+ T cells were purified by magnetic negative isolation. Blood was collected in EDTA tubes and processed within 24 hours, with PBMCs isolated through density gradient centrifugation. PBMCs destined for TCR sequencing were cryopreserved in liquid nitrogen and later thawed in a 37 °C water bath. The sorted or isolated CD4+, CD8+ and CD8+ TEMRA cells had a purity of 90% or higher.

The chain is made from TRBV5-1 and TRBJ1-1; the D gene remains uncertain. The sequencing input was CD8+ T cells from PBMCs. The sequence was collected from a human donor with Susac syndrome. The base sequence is TGCGCCAGCAGCTTGGTTGGCGGATTGAACACTGAAGCTTTCTTT. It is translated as CASSLVGGLNTEAFF. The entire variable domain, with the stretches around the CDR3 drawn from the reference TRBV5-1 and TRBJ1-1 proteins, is KAGVTQTPRYLIKTRGQQVTLSCSPISGHRSVSWYQQTPGQGLQFLFEYFSETQRNKGNFPGRFSGRQFSNSRSEMNVSTLELGDSALYLCASSLVGGLNTEAFFGQGTRLTVV.